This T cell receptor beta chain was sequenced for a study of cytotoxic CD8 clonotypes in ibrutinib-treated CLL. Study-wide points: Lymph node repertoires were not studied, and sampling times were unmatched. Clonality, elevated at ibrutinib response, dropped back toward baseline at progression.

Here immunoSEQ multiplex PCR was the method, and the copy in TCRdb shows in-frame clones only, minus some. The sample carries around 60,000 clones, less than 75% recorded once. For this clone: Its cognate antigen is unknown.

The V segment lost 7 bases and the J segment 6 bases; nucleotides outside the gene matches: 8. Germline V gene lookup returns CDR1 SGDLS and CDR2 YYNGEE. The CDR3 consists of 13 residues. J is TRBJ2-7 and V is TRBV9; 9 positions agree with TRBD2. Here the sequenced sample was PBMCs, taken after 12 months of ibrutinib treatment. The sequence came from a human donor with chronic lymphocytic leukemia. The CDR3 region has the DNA TGTGCCAGCTCCGGGACTAGCTTTCGCGAGCAGTACTTC. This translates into CASSGTSFREQYF.